The T cell receptor (beta chain) described here comes from a study of vaccination and CD4 T cells after COVID-19. At the level of the study: Overlapping spike peptides served as the stimulus for the cells. These peptides came from SARS-CoV-2 and from the common cold coronaviruses HCoV-NL63, HCoV-OC43 and HCoV-229E. Findings of the study overall: With convalescent patients, a median roughly 87% of reactive clones emerged solely after vaccination.

CDR1 and CDR2 from the germline V gene are SGHNT and YYREEE (reference sequence). The CDR3 is made up of 14 amino acids. After removal of 3 bases from V and 0 bases from J, the junction contained 3 bases not matched to a gene. Treatment in this sample: approximately 10-day PBMC culture with coronavirus spike peptide pools or control peptides (ViraFEST assay). TCR sequencing followed the expansion of antigen-specific T cells with peptide pools in ViraFEST. In its sample, this clonotype was seen a few times. What it binds is not known. With the Oncomine TCR Beta short-read assay, DNA from cultured CD4+ T cells was sequenced. TCRdb re-called the PCR reads with MiXCR, one entry per CDR3 protein. Among around 20,000 distinct CDR3 sequences listed, 20% to 30% were seen once.

The sample consisted of cultured CD4+ T cells from blood. The gene calls are TRBV5-4 and TRBJ2-7, with 7 bases lining up with TRBD1. This receptor was taken from a human donor with COVID-19. CDR3 in DNA: TGTGCCAGCAGCTGGACAGGTAGCTCCTACGAGCAGTACTTC. It encodes CASSWTGSSYEQYF.